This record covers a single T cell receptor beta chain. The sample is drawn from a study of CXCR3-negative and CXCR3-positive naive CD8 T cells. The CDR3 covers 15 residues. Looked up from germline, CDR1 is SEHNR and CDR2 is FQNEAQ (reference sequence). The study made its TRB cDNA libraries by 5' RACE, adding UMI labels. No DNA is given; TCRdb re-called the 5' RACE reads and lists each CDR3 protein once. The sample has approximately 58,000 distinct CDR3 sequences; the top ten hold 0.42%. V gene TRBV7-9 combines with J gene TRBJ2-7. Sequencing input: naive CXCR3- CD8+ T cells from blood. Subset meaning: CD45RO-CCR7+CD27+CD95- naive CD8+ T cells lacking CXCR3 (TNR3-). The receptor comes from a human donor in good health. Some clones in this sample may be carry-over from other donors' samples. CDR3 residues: CASSLSYPGSYEQYF.